This TCR beta chain appears in the sequencing data of a study of naive and memory T cell subsets. Overall study findings and caveats: TCR transcript changes with activation or differentiation may affect this RNA method.

There are a few counts of this clonotype. Its antigen is not known. Amplification of ligated cDNA took four PCR rounds with SP2 and nested alpha and beta constant primers. Alpha and beta constant region primers primed reverse transcription for blood and skin samples. TCRdb fed the 5' RACE reads into MiXCR, producing one record per CDR3 protein. The sample consists of over 50,000 distinct CDR3 sequences, more than 7.5% of them appearing once. The ends lost 1 base at V and 8 bases at J; junction bases unmatched: 5. Germline V gives CDR1 DFQATT, CDR2 SNEGSKA (reference sequence). The CDR3 consists of 14 residues. TCR cDNA received a 3' ligated oligonucleotide that carried a UMI. Whole blood, 2.5 ml, came from adult healthy volunteers. Reverse transcription used DNase-treated unsorted total RNA, aiming for about 1 to 1,100 ng.

This receptor was taken from a female donor in good health. V is TRBV20-1 and J is TRBJ2-1; 10 nucleotides align to TRBD2. The CDR3 DNA is TGCAGTGCTAGAGCCGGGACTAGCGTCCATGAGCAGTTCTTC. Protein: CSARAGTSVHEQFF.